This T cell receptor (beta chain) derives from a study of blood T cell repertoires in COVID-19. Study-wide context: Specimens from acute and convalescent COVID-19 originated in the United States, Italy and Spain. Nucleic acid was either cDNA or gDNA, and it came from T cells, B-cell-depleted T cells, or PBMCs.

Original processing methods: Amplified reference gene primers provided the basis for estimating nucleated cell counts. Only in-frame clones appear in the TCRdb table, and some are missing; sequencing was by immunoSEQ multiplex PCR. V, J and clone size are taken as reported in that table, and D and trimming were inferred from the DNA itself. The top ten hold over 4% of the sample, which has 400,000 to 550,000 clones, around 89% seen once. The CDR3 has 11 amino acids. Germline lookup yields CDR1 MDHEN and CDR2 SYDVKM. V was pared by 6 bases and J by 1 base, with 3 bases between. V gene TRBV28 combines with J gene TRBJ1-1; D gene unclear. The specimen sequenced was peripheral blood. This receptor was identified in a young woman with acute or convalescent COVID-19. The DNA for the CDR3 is TGTGCCAGCAGCAAGAACACTGAAGCTTTCTTT. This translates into CASSKNTEAFF.